This T cell receptor (beta chain) was found in a study of OX40 agonist ivuxolimab in advanced cancers. Background for the entire study: Ivuxolimab was an agonistic, fully human IgG2 monoclonal antibody directed against OX40 (CD134), a costimulatory receptor. Intravenous ivuxolimab was administered to patients every 2 weeks at six dose levels: 0.01, 0.1, 0.3, 1.5, 3 and 10 mg/kg. In the dose-escalation cohort, 82.7% of patients were male, and the mean age was around 60 years, with a range of 23 to 79. The purpose of peripheral TCRbeta sequencing was to test whether ivuxolimab changed TCR sequence diversity and led to clonal T-cell expansion. Patients were allowed to have had prior anti-PD-1, anti-PD-L1 or anti-CTLA-4 therapy, and more than 35% of the dose-escalation patients had been treated with checkpoint inhibitors. Partial responses occurred in three dose-escalation patients, of whom one had hepatocellular carcinoma and two had cutaneous melanoma. Of the 50 or so patients in dose escalation, some 20 had hepatocellular carcinoma, around 15 had melanoma, 9 had renal cell carcinoma and 9 had head and neck cancer. The monotherapy dose-escalation portion (N of about 57 patients) of the phase I ivuxolimab trial is reported in the paper.

Worth noting for this clone: The antigen it binds to is not known. No base quality information exists; no much larger clone differs at one position.

Study-wide conclusions, independent of this receptor: After ivuxolimab, expanded clones were on average more numerous among CD8+ T cells than among CD4+ T cells. The antigen specificity of the clonally expanded peripheral T cells was not determined. In the 0.1-3.0 mg/kg groups, partial responders had among the lowest normalized peripheral clonal expansion, particularly in CD8+ T cells. Low levels of normalized T-cell clonal expansion were also seen in some patients who did not respond. At doses of 0.1 to 3.0 mg/kg, clonal expansion of both CD4+ and CD8+ blood T cells was observed from baseline to week 6.

The trial excluded patients who had a history of autoimmune disease or were on systemic immunosuppression. In every dose cohort, peripheral blood was drawn for TCR sequencing at baseline, cycle 4 day 1, and cycle 7 day 1. Samples were obtained from an open-label, multicenter, first-in-human phase I dose-escalation trial of ivuxolimab. Adults with locally advanced or metastatic melanoma, renal cell carcinoma, hepatocellular carcinoma or head and neck squamous cell carcinoma were enrolled in the trial. Before TCR sequencing, CD4+ T cells and CD8+ T cells from peripheral blood were sorted into separate populations. Taken from the germline V gene, the CDR1 and CDR2 loops are MNHEY and SVGAGI. The CDR3 holds 11 amino acids from the cysteine to the phenylalanine. Just the 33-base CDR3 DNA is kept, in frame starting at base 1. Cut back by 5 bases and 8 bases, the V and J ends lie 9 bases apart. To sequence the TCRbeta CDR3 region, genomic DNA was isolated from the sorted cells. TCRbeta CDR3 regions were sequenced using the immunoSEQ Assay. TCRdb carries this immuneACCESS record with in-frame sequences only. Its versions omit some clonotypes, under half of them owing to an unresolved V gene in the studies checked, with the rest unexplained. The sample records 55,000 or so clones, roughly 86% of which are singletons. Approximately 13% of the sample belongs to the ten largest clones.

The chain employs TRBV6-5 and TRBJ1-1; too little of a D gene remains to name it. The clonotype comes from an adult with an advanced solid tumor such as melanoma, head and neck, liver or kidney cancer. The specimen comprised CD4+ or CD8+ T cells sorted from blood, sampled in a trial of the OX40 agonist ivuxolimab. CDR3 loop: CASSPGLEAFF. The bases read TGTGCCAGCAGTCCCGGTTTGGAAGCTTTCTTT.